The 27 T cell receptor beta chains given below trace back to one sample, sequenced in a study of T cells after yellow fever vaccination. TCRdb ran MiXCR on the 5' RACE reads and lists one entry per CDR3 protein. The sample includes some 130,000 distinct CDR3 sequences, under 8% of them seen just once. The input for sequencing was CD4+ T cells sorted from PBMCs, taken 10 days after the yellow fever booster vaccination. Receptors originate from a man under 40 who received the YFV17D yellow fever vaccine.

This clonotype has at least ten counts. The V and J genes are TRBV6-5 and TRBJ1-2; D unclear. V gave up 2 bases and J gave up 2 bases, with 15 bases separating them. In germline, CDR1 is MNHEY, CDR2 SVGAGI. This CDR3 has 16 residues. The CDR3 DNA reads as TGTGCCAGCAGTTACCAACTGGCAGTATTGAACTATGGCTACACCTTC. Its protein is CASSYQLAVLNYGYTF.

At least ten counts were recorded for this clonotype. The chain is built from TRBV9 and TRBJ2-7; 9 bases map to TRBD2. The V and J ends lost 5 bases and 2 bases, in that order; junction bases with no gene match: 11. The CDR3 spans 16 residues. Germline V CDR1 and CDR2: SGDLS, YYNGEE. The CDR3 sequence is CASSFLAGTETYEQYF. The DNA of the CDR3 is TGTGCCAGCAGTTTCCTAGCGGGAACAGAGACCTACGAGCAGTACTTC.

This clonotype was observed at least ten times. J is TRBJ2-1 and V is TRBV6-2 or TRBV6-3; D might be TRBD1 (5 bases). Germline V lookup: CDR1 MNHEY, CDR2 SVGEGT. V lost 4 bases and J lost 4, with 11 bases in between. The CDR3 loop spans 14 amino acids. The CDR3 DNA sequence: TGTGCCAGCAGTTGGGAAAGGGGATACAATGAGCAGTTCTTC. Its protein is CASSWERGYNEQFF.

On this clonotype itself: A much larger clone lies one base from this, so it may be a read error. This sequence joins TRBV11-2 and TRBJ2-3; TRBD2 aligns across 8 bases. Germline V gene lookup returns CDR1 SGHAT and CDR2 FQNNGV. The V and J ends lost 5 bases and 1 base, in that order; junction bases with no gene match: 14. This CDR3 comprises 18 residues. CDR3 nucleotides: TGTGCCAGCAGCATAGGCCTAGCGGGCGTCCCGCGCACAGATACGCAGTATTTT. Translation gives CASSIGLAGVPRTDTQYF.

This clonotype was found many times. The chain is built from TRBV9 and TRBJ1-5, with no clear D. V was shortened by 4 bases and J by 9 bases, with 17 bases between the two germline ends. Germline CDR1 SGDLS, CDR2 YYNGEE. This CDR3 spans 14 amino acids. CDR3 in DNA: TGTGCCAGCAGCCGTGACTCTTACTCCCTGCCCCAGCATTTT. It yields the protein CASSRDSYSLPQHF.

This clonotype was found a few times. V is TRBV28 and J is TRBJ2-2; possible D gene TRBD2, 5 bases. V was cut by 4 bases and J by 7 bases, with 22 bases left in between. Germline V CDR1 and CDR2: MDHEN, SYDVKM. The CDR3 has 17 residues. DNA for the CDR3: TGTGCCAGCAGTTCAACTAGTTTACAAAAGCTATTCGGGGAGCTGTTTTTT. Protein: CASSSTSLQKLFGELFF.

This clonotype was counted ten times or more. The rearrangement uses TRBV11-3 and TRBJ2-1; the D gene is possibly TRBD1 (7 bases). The CDR3 runs 14 residues. CDR1 SGHNT and CDR2 YENEEA come from the germline V gene. V lost 5 bases and J 1 base, leaving 9 bases between the germline ends. The CDR3 here is CASSAGGSYNEQFF. The CDR3, as DNA: TGTGCCAGCAGCGCAGGGGGGTCCTACAATGAGCAGTTCTTC.

Ten or more counts support this clonotype. This rearrangement joins TRBV4-3 to TRBJ2-2; D remains unclear. The CDR3 has 14 residues. V lost 3 bases, J lost 8 bases, and 13 bases lay in between. From germline, CDR1 is LGHNA and CDR2 YSLEER. The CDR3 sequence: CASSHSPISGELFF. The DNA for the CDR3 is TGCGCCAGCAGCCATTCCCCTATATCAGGGGAGCTGTTTTTT.

This clonotype was observed at least ten times. The V and J genes are TRBV20-1 and TRBJ2-1; D call uncertain. The CDR3 is 11 residues long. In germline, CDR1 is DFQATT, CDR2 SNEGSKA (reference sequence). The V gene lost 0 bases and the J gene lost 8 bases, with 5 bases spanning the gap. CDR3 sequence reads: CSAREAYEQFF. The CDR3 DNA follows: TGCAGTGCTAGAGAGGCGTATGAGCAGTTCTTC.

A remark on this clonotype: A much larger clone lies one base from this, so it may be a read error. The gene calls are TRBV10-3 and TRBJ2-7; D remains ambiguous. The CDR3 totals 11 residues. Trimming stripped 3 bases from V and 6 bases from J, with 6 bases between. CDR1 is ENHRY, CDR2 SYGVKD, per germline. The CDR3 loop is CAISEKGEQYF. CDR3 in DNA: TGTGCCATCAGTGAAAAGGGCGAGCAGTACTTC.

This clonotype has ten or more counts. V is TRBV5-1 and J is TRBJ2-3; no firm D call. Germline assignment: CDR1 SGHRS and CDR2 YFSETQ. The V end was cut by 4 bases, the J end by 6 bases, with 9 bases between. The CDR3 loop spans 12 amino acids. CDR3 protein: CASSLMEDTQYF. CDR3 sequence (DNA): TGCGCCAGCAGCCTTATGGAGGATACGCAGTATTTT.

This clonotype appeared many times. V and J are TRBV25-1 and TRBJ2-5, with a possible D match to TRBD2 (6 bases). Germline CDR1 MGHDK, CDR2 SYGVNS. CDR3 size: 14 residues. V gave up 1 base and J gave up 2 bases, with 8 bases separating them. CDR3 in DNA: TGTGCCAGCAGTGAATTCGGGGGACAAGAGACCCAGTACTTC. Translated, it gives CASSEFGGQETQYF.

This clonotype was seen a few times. This chain links TRBV4-3 with TRBJ2-6, with D perhaps matching TRBD1 or TRBD2 (6 bases each). Germline CDR1 reads LGHNA; CDR2 reads YSLEER. The CDR3 consists of 19 residues. Trimming stripped 2 bases from V and 0 bases from J, with 17 bases between. The CDR3 reads CASSQKGGQGHSGANVLTF. The CDR3 nucleotides read TGCGCCAGCAGCCAAAAGGGGGGACAAGGCCACTCTGGGGCCAACGTCCTGACTTTC.

The chain uses TRBV20-1 and TRBJ1-5, with TRBD1 matching over 8 bases. V trimming: 6 bases; J trimming: 5 bases; junction bases outside the gene matches: 12. The CDR3 totals 15 residues. Germline values: CDR1 DFQATT, CDR2 SNEGSKA (reference sequence). This CDR3 is CSANHLGQGDQPQHF. CDR3 coding DNA: TGCAGTGCAAACCACCTAGGACAGGGCGATCAGCCCCAGCATTTT.

The sample holds many counts of this clonotype. The V call is TRBV25-1, the J call TRBJ2-7, with a possible D match to TRBD1 (5 bases). Per germline, CDR1 MGHDK and CDR2 SYGVNS. The V end was cut by 1 base, the J end by 2 bases, with 12 bases between. The CDR3 loop spans 15 amino acids. The CDR3 region has the DNA TGTGCCAGCAGTGAATTGGGCAGGGATACCTACGAGCAGTACTTC. Its protein product is CASSELGRDTYEQYF.

This clonotype was observed a few times. The chain has TRBV20-1 and TRBJ1-2, with D unresolved. Germline-derived CDR1 and CDR2 are DFQATT and SNEGSKA (reference sequence). Trimming removed 6 bases at V and 1 base at J, with 18 bases between. This CDR3 region has 15 residues. The CDR3 loop is CSANPIRNFNYGYTF. The CDR3 DNA follows: TGCAGTGCCAATCCCATAAGAAATTTTAACTATGGCTACACCTTC.

This clonotype showed up many times. The CDR3 loop reads CASSPLIRGNIQYF. The CDR3 DNA is TGTGCCAGCAGCCCCCTCATCCGTGGAAACATTCAGTACTTC. The V gene is TRBV12-3 or TRBV12-4, the J gene TRBJ2-4; D call uncertain. This CDR3 spans 14 amino acids. V was shortened by 6 bases and J by 6 bases, with 15 bases between the two germline ends.

This clonotype was counted at least ten times. V gene TRBV7-8 combines with J gene TRBJ1-2, with D uncertain. The V and J ends lost 5 bases and 6 bases respectively, with 10 bases between them. This CDR3 comprises 12 residues. CDR1 is SGHVS and CDR2 is FQNEAQ in the germline V gene. The CDR3: CASSHQVDGYTF. As DNA, the CDR3 is TGTGCCAGCAGCCACCAGGTCGATGGCTACACCTTC.

This clonotype has ten or more counts. The genes are TRBV7-9 and TRBJ2-1; 7 nucleotides agree with TRBD1. CDR3 length: 15 residues. With V trimmed by 5 bases and J by 5 bases, 9 bases remained unmatched. CDR1 is SEHNR, CDR2 FQNEAQ, per germline (reference sequence). The CDR3 region is CASSKGAHVDNEQFF. Written as DNA, the CDR3 is TGTGCCAGCAGCAAGGGGGCTCACGTCGACAATGAGCAGTTCTTC.

This clonotype was found many times. The chain carries TRBV5-1 and TRBJ2-1; D gene ambiguous. Germline values: CDR1 SGHRS, CDR2 YFSETQ. V dropped 6 bases and J dropped 4 bases, with 14 bases sitting between them. The CDR3 spans 14 residues. The CDR3 DNA sequence: TGCGCCAGCAATTACGAGCGAGGTTACAATGAGCAGTTCTTC. Residues: CASNYERGYNEQFF.

This clonotype was detected ten times or more. This sequence joins TRBV12-3 or TRBV12-4 and TRBJ1-1; the D is unclear. This CDR3 has 14 residues. V lost 2 bases to trimming and J lost 1 base, with 8 bases between them. As DNA, the CDR3 is TGTGCCAGCAGTTTATCGGTCACGAACACTGAAGCTTTCTTT. Translated, it gives CASSLSVTNTEAFF.

This clonotype was counted ten times or more. The chain employs TRBV20-1 and TRBJ1-2; no reliable D call. Per germline, CDR1 DFQATT and CDR2 SNEGSKA (reference sequence). The CDR3 consists of 14 residues. Trimming took 1 base from V and 3 from J, leaving 12 bases between them. For the CDR3, the DNA is TGCAGTGCTAGAGTGGGAACCGGATACTATGGCTACACCTTC. This translates into CSARVGTGYYGYTF.

This clonotype was picked up many times. The V and J genes are TRBV10-3 and TRBJ2-7, with TRBD2 matching over 10 bases. Germline CDR1 is ENHRY and CDR2 is SYGVKD. The V gene end was trimmed by 6 bases and the J gene end by 0 bases; junction bases not matched to a gene: 8. The CDR3 is 16 amino acids. In DNA form, the CDR3 reads TGTGCCATCAGGGGGCTAGCGGGAGCCAGCTCCTACGAGCAGTACTTC. Its protein product is CAIRGLAGASSYEQYF.

This clonotype was observed a few times. This sequence joins TRBV7-9 and TRBJ2-2, with D possibly matching TRBD2 (7 bases). CDR1 and CDR2 (germline): SEHNR, FQNEAQ (reference sequence). Trimming removed 1 base from V and 6 bases from J, with 15 bases in between. The CDR3 contains 16 residues. The CDR3 DNA sequence: TGTGCCAGCAGCTTAGAGGGGGGGACCTCCGCCGGGGAGCTGTTTTTT. This sequence encodes CASSLEGGTSAGELFF.

The CDR3 sequence is CAIQGQGPTDTQYF. The CDR3 DNA reads as TGTGCCATCCAGGGACAGGGCCCCACAGATACGCAGTATTTT. J is TRBJ2-3 and V is TRBV10-3; 9 bases line up with TRBD1. Germline V gene sequence: CDR1 ENHRY, CDR2 SYGVKD. The J segment lost 2 bases and the V segment lost 8 bases, leaving 5 bases of the junction unmatched. The CDR3 runs 14 residues.

This clonotype was picked up many times. This chain links TRBV9 with TRBJ2-2; tentatively, D is TRBD2 (6 bases). V dropped 4 bases and J dropped 1 base, with 14 bases sitting between them. The CDR3 spans 16 residues. In germline, CDR1 is SGDLS, CDR2 YYNGEE. The CDR3 reads CASSRGDWMNTGELFF. The CDR3 region has the DNA TGTGCCAGCAGCAGAGGGGACTGGATGAACACCGGGGAGCTGTTTTTT.

This clonotype was seen repeatedly, ten times or more. The J gene is TRBJ2-5, the V gene TRBV20-1; no clear D gene. CDR1 is DFQATT, CDR2 SNEGSKA, per germline (reference sequence). The CDR3 loop spans 14 amino acids. The V gene lost 3 bases and the J gene lost 1 base, with 12 bases spanning the gap. The DNA of the CDR3 is TGCAGTGCTAGGGAGATTAACACCCAAGAGACCCAGTACTTC. Its protein product is CSAREINTQETQYF.